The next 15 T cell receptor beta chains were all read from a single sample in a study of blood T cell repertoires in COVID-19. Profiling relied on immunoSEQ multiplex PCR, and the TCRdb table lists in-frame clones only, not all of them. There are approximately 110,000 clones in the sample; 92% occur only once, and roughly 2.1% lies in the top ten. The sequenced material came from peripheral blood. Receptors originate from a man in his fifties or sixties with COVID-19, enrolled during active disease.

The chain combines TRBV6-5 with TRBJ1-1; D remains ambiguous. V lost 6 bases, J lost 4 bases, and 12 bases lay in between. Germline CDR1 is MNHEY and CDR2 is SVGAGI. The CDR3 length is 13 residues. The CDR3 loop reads CASRHLEGTEAFF. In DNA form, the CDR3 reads TGTGCCAGCAGGCATCTAGAGGGCACTGAAGCTTTCTTT.

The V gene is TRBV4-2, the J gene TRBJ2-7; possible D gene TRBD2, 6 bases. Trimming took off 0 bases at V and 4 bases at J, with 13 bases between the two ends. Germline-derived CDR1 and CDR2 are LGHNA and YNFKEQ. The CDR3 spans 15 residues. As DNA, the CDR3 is TGTGCCAGCAGCCAAGATCGCGGGACGGGTTACGAGCAGTACTTC. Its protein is CASSQDRGTGYEQYF.

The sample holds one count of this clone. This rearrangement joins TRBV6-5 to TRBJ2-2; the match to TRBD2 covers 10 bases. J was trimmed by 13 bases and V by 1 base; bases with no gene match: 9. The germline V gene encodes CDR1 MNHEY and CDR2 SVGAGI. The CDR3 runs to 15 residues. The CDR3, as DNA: TGTGCCAGCAGTTACTGGACTAGCGGAGCCGAGGGGCTGTTTTTT. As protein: CASSYWTSGAEGLFF.

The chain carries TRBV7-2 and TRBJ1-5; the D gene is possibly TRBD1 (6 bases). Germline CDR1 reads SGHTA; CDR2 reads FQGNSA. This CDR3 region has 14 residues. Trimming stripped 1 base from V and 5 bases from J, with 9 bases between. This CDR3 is CASSLVHRDQPQHF. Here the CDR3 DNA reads TGTGCCAGCAGCTTAGTTCACAGGGATCAGCCCCAGCATTTT.

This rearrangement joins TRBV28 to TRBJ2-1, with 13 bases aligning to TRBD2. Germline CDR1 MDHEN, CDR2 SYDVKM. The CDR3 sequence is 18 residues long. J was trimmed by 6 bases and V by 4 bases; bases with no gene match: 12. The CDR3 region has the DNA TGTGCCAGCAGTTGGACTAGCGGGAGCAGTGGAATCACCAATGAGCAGTTCTTC. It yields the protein CASSWTSGSSGITNEQFF. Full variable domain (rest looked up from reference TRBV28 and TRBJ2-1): DVKVTQSSRYLVKRTGEKVFLECVQDMDHENMFWYRQDPGLGLRLIYFSYDVKMKEKGDIPEGYSVSREKKERFSLILESASTNQTSMYLCASSWTSGSSGITNEQFFGPGTRLTVL.

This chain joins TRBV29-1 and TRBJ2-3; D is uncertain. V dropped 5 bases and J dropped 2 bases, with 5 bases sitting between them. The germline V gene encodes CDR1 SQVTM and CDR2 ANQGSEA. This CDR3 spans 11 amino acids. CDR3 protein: CSVLLTDTQYF. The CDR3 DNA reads TGCAGCGTTCTCCTCACAGATACGCAGTATTTT.

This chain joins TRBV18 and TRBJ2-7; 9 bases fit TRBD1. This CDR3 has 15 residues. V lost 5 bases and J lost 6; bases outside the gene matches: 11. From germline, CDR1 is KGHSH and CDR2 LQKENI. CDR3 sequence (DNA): TGTGCCAGCTCAACAGGGACAGGGCGAGGGGGCGAGCAGTACGTC. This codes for CASSTGTGRGGEQYV.

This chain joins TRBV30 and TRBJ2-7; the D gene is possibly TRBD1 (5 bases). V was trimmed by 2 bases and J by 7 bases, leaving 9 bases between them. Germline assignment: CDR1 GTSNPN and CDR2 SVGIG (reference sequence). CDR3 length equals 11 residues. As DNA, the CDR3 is TGTGCCTGGAGTCTGGCAGGGGAGCAGTACGTC. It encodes CAWSLAGEQYV.

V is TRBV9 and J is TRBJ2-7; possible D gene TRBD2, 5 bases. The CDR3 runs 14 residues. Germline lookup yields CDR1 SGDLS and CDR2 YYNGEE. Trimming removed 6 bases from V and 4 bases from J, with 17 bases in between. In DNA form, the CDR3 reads TGTGCCAGCATCCGGACTCGTATAAGGTACGAGCAGTACTTC. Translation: CASIRTRIRYEQYF.

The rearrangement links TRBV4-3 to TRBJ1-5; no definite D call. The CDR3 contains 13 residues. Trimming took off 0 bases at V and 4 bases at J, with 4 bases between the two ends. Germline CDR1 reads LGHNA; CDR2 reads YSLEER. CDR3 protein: CASSQDENQPQHF. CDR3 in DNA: TGCGCCAGCAGCCAAGATGAGAATCAGCCCCAGCATTTT.

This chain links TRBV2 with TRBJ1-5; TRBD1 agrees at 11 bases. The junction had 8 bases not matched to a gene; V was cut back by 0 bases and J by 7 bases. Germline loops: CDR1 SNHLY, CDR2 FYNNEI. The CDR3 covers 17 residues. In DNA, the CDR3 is TGTGCCAGCAGTGAAGCAGGGACAGGGGGATCGGGGCAGCCCCAGCATTTT. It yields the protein CASSEAGTGGSGQPQHF.

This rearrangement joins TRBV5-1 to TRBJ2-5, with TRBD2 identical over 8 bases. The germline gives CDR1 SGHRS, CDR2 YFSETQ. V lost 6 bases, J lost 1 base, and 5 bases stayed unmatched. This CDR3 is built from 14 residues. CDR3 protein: CASTQTSAQETQYF. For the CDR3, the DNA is TGCGCCAGCACCCAGACTAGCGCCCAAGAGACCCAGTACTTC.

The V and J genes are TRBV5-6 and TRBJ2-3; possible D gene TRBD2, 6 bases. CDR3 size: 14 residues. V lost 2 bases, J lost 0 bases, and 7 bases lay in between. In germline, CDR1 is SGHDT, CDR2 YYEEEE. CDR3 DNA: TGTGCCAGCAGCTTTGGGGGGAGCACAGATACGCAGTATTTT. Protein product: CASSFGGSTDTQYF. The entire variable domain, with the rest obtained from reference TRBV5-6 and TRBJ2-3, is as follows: DAGVTQSPTHLIKTRGQQVTLRCSPKSGHDTVSWYQQALGQGPQFIFQYYEEEERQRGNFPDRFSGHQFPNYSSELNVNALLLGDSALYLCASSFGGSTDTQYFGPGTRLTVL.

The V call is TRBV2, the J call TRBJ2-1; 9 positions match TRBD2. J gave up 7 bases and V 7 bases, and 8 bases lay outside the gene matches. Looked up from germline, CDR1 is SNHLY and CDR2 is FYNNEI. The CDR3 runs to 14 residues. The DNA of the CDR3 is TGTGCCAGCAAGAGTTTAGCGGGAGAAAATGAGCAGTTCTTC. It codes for CASKSLAGENEQFF.

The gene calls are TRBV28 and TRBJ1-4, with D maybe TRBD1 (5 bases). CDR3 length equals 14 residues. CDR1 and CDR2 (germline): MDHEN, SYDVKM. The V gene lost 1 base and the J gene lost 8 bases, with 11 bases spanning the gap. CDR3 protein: CASSLSRDFEKLFF. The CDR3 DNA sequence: TGTGCCAGCAGTTTATCCAGGGACTTCGAAAAACTGTTTTTT.